One sample yielded the 8 T cell receptor beta chains listed below, sequenced in a study of T cell changes during pregnancy in multiple sclerosis. TCRdb keeps only in-frame clones here, not all; method: immunoSEQ multiplex PCR. The table lists more than 65,000 clones, around nine tenths of them singletons. Specimen: peripheral blood, collected before pregnancy. All receptors derive from a female donor with multiple sclerosis, enrolled in a pregnancy study.

The chain couples TRBV7-8 to TRBJ2-1; D ambiguous. From germline, CDR1 is SGHVS and CDR2 FQNEAQ. This CDR3 region has 12 residues. Trimming took 5 bases from V and 7 from J, leaving 9 bases between them. In nucleotides, the CDR3 is TGTGCCAGCAGCCACGACTGGAATGAGCAGTTCTTC. Its protein product is CASSHDWNEQFF.

In its sample, this clone was seen once. DNA for the CDR3: TGTGCCAGTAGTATCCTGGGGACAGGGGGCTCAGTTATCGCCAATGAGCAGTTCTTC. It codes for CASSILGTGGSVIANEQFF. V and J are TRBV19 and TRBJ2-1; 12 bases are a match to TRBD1. This CDR3 has 19 amino acids. Germline-derived CDR1 and CDR2 are LNHDA and SQIVND (reference sequence). The V and J ends lost 3 bases and 6 bases, in that order; junction bases with no gene match: 15.

This chain uses TRBV10-3 with TRBJ2-1, with a weak D call TRBD1 (6 bases). V lost 4 bases and J 2 bases, leaving 30 bases between the germline ends. This CDR3 is built from 21 residues. Germline V CDR1 and CDR2: ENHRY, SYGVKD. The CDR3 DNA is TGTGCCATCAGTGGCCCTCACAGGGATGGCAGACAAATAGCACCCTACAATGAGCAGTTCTTC. Protein: CAISGPHRDGRQIAPYNEQFF.

The rearrangement joins TRBV5-1 to TRBJ2-1, with 8 bases matching TRBD2. The CDR3 runs 16 residues. Per germline, CDR1 SGHRS and CDR2 YFSETQ. V lost 4 bases, J lost 0 bases, and 6 bases stayed unmatched. The DNA for the CDR3 is TGCGCCAGCAGCCCACTAGCGGAGAGCTCCTACAATGAGCAGTTCTTC. It is translated as CASSPLAESSYNEQFF.

This chain joins TRBV5-8 and TRBJ2-1; TRBD2 matches at 8 bases. J lost 4 bases, V lost 1 base, and 4 bases had no gene match. The CDR3 sequence is 15 residues long. Germline loops: CDR1 SGHTS, CDR2 YDEGEE. CDR3 DNA: TGTGCCAGCAGCTTGCGTTCTAGCGGGTACAATGAGCAGTTCTTC. Amino acids: CASSLRSSGYNEQFF.

Comment on this clone: A junction end diverges from the germline sequence, so it may reflect a read error. V gene TRBV4-3 combines with J gene TRBJ2-1; D unresolved. This CDR3 region has 13 residues. Germline-derived CDR1 and CDR2 are LGHNA and YSLEER. The CDR3 DNA is TGCGCCAGCAGCCAAGAATCCTTCAATGAGCAGTTCTTC. It specifies CASSQESFNEQFF.

The J gene is TRBJ2-7, the V gene TRBV14; D possibly corresponds to TRBD2 (6 bases). Germline V gene sequence: CDR1 SGHDN, CDR2 FVKESK. V gave up 4 bases and J gave up 2 bases, with 15 bases separating them. The CDR3 is 15 amino acids. The CDR3 region has the DNA TGTGCCAGCAGCCGGTGGCGGGAATCCCCCTACGAGCAGTACTTC. Amino acid sequence: CASSRWRESPYEQYF.

The chain joins TRBV19 to TRBJ1-6; no clear D. The CDR3 covers 15 residues. CDR1 and CDR2 from the germline V gene are LNHDA and SQIVND (reference sequence). The V end was cut by 6 bases, the J end by 3 bases, with 12 bases between. CDR3 bases: TGTGCCAGTAGCCGGCAGGCCCACTATAATTCACCCCTCCACTTT. Protein: CASSRQAHYNSPLHF.